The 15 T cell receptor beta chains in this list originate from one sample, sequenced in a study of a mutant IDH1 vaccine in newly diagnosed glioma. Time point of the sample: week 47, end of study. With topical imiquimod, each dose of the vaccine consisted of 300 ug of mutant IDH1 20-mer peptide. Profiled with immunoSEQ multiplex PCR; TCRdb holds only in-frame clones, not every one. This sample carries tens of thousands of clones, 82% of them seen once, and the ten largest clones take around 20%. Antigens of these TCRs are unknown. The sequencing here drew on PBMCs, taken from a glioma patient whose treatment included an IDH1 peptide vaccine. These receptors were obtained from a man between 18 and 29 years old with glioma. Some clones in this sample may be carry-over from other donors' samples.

The CDR3 here is CASSETGGALNEKLFF. In nucleotides, the CDR3 is TGTGCCAGCAGCGAGACGGGGGGGGCCCTAAATGAAAAACTGTTTTTT. The chain couples TRBV4-2 to TRBJ1-4; perhaps TRBD1 as D (6 bases). V was cut by 5 bases and J by 5 bases, with 18 bases left in between. This CDR3 is 16 amino acids long. CDR1 and CDR2 from the germline V gene are LGHNA and YNFKEQ.

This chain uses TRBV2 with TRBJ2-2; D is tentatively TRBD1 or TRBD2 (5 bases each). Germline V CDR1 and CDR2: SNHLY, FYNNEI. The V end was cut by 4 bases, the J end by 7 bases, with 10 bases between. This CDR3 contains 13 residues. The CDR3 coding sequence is TGTGCCAGCAGTGCACGGGGCGGCGGGGAGCTGTTTTTT. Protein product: CASSARGGGELFF.

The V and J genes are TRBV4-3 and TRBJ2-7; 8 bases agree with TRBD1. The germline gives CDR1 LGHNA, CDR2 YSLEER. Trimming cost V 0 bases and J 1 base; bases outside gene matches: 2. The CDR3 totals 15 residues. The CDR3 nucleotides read TGCGCCAGCAGCCAAGATCGACAGGGGTCCTACGAGCAGTACTTC. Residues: CASSQDRQGSYEQYF.

The CDR3 coding sequence is TGTGCCAGCAGCTTGGGGGGGAATGTCGCAGATACGCAGTATTTT. Encoded protein: CASSLGGNVADTQYF. The rearrangement uses TRBV5-6 and TRBJ2-3; D tentatively fits TRBD1 or TRBD2 (5 bases each). Germline values: CDR1 SGHDT, CDR2 YYEEEE. This CDR3 is built from 15 residues. V lost 0 bases and J lost 4, with 12 bases in between.

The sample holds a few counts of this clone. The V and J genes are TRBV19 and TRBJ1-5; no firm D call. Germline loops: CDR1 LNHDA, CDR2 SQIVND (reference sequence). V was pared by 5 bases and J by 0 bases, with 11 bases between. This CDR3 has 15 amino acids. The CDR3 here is CASSGHGYSNQPQHF. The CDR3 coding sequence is TGTGCCAGTAGTGGTCACGGGTATAGCAATCAGCCCCAGCATTTT.

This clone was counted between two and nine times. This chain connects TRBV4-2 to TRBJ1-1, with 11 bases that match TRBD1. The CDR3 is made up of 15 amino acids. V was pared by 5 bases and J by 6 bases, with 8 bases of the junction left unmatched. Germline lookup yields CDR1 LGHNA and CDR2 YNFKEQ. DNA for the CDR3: TGTGCCAGCAGCTGGAGAAGGACAGGGGGCCCTGAAGCTTTCTTT. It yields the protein CASSWRRTGGPEAFF.

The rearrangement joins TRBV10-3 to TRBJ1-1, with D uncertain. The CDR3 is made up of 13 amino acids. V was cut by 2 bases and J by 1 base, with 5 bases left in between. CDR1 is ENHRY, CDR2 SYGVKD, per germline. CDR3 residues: CAISELKNTEAFF. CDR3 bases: TGTGCCATCAGTGAGCTCAAGAACACTGAAGCTTTCTTT.

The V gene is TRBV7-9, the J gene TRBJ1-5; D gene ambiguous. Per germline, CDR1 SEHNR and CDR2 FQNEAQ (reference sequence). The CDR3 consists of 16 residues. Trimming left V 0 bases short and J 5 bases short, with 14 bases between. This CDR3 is CASSLARVGKDQPQHF. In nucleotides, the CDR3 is TGTGCCAGCAGCTTAGCGCGAGTGGGAAAGGATCAGCCCCAGCATTTT.

The CDR3: CASSYVPGGAGNTIYF. The CDR3 DNA sequence: TGTGCCAGCAGTTACGTGCCGGGTGGCGCTGGAAACACCATATATTTT. The chain combines TRBV6-6 with TRBJ1-3, with no clear D. The V end was cut by 2 bases, the J end by 2 bases, with 13 bases between. This CDR3 has 16 residues. The V gene's germline CDR1 is MNHNY and CDR2 SVGAGI (reference sequence).

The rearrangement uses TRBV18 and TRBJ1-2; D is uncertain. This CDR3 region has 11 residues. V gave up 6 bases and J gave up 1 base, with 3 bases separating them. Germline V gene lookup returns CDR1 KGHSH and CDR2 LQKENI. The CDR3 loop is CASSLNYGYTF. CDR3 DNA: TGTGCCAGCTCCCTTAACTATGGCTACACCTTC.

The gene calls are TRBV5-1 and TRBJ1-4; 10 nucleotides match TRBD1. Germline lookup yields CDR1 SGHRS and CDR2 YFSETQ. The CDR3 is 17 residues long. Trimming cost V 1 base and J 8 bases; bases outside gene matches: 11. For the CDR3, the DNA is TGCGCCAGCAGCTTGAGGGGGACAGGGGTTCGAGACGAAAAACTGTTTTTT. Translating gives CASSLRGTGVRDEKLFF.

The CDR3 protein is CASNWQGGGNQPQHF. The CDR3 bases are TGTGCCAGCAATTGGCAGGGTGGGGGCAATCAGCCCCAGCATTTT. The gene calls are TRBV6-6 and TRBJ1-5, with D maybe TRBD1 (5 bases). CDR3 length: 15 residues. The V end lost 7 bases, the J end lost 2 bases, and 15 bases lay between the germline ends. Germline CDR1 is MNHNY and CDR2 is SVGAGI (reference sequence).

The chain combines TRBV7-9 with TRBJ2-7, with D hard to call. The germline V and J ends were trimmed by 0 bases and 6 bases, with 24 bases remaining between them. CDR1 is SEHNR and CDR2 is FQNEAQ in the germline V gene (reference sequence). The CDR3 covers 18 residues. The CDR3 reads CASSLAIKTTGIPGEQYF. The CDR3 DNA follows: TGTGCCAGCAGCTTAGCTATCAAGACAACTGGGATCCCTGGCGAGCAGTACTTC. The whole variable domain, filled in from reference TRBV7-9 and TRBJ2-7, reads DTGVSQNPRHKITKRGQNVTFRCDPISEHNRLYWYRQTLGQGPEFLTYFQNEAQLEKSRLLSDRFSAERPKGSFSTLEIQRTEQGDSAMYLCASSLAIKTTGIPGEQYFGPGTRLTVT.

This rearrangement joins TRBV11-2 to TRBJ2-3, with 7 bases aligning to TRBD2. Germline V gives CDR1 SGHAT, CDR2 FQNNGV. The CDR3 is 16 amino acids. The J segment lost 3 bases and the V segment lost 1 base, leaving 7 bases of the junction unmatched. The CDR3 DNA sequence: TGTGCCAGCAGCTTAGGTTATGGGGGGGGGACAGATACGCAGTATTTT. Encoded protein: CASSLGYGGGTDTQYF.

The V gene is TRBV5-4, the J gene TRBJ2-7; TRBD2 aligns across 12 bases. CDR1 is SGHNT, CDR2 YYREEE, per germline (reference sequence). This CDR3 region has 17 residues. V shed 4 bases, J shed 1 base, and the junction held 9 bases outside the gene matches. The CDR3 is CASSLRGTSGPSYEQYF. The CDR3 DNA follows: TGTGCCAGCAGCCTTCGCGGGACTAGCGGGCCATCCTACGAGCAGTACTTC.